This TCR beta chain was retrieved from a study of blood T cell repertoires in COVID-19. Study-level background: Acute-phase and convalescent COVID-19 samples originated in the United States, Italy and Spain. PBMCs, B-cell-depleted T cells, or T cells provided the cDNA or gDNA that made up the material.

The CDR3 has 15 residues. In germline, CDR1 is SNHLY, CDR2 FYNNEI. Unmatched junction bases numbered 7, after V lost 4 bases and J lost 3 bases. Some clones are missing from TCRdb's copy, which holds only in-frame ones; the method was immunoSEQ multiplex PCR. Found here are roughly 79,000 clones, roughly 89% of them singletons; the top ten hold 4.6%. Sequenced input: peripheral blood. The TCR sequence derives from a man aged 45-65 years with active COVID-19. The rearrangement uses TRBV2 and TRBJ1-2, with 8 bases that match TRBD1. The DNA of the CDR3 is TGTGCCAGCAGTGTACAGGGGGAAGGAGACTATGGCTACACCTTC. Its protein is CASSVQGEGDYGYTF.